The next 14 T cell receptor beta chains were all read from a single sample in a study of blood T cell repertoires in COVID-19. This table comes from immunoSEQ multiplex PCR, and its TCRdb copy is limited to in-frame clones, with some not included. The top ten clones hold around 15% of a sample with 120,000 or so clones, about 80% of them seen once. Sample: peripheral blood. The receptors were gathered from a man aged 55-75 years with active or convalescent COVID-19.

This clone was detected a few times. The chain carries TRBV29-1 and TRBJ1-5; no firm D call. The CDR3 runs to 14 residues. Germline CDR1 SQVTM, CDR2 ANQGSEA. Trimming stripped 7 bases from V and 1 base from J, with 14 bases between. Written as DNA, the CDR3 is TGCAGCGCACAGCTGCCCGGAAGCAATCAGCCCCAGCATTTT. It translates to CSAQLPGSNQPQHF.

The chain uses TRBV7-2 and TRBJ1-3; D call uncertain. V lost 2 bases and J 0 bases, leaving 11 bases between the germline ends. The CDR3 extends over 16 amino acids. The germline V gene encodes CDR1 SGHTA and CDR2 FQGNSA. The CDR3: CASSLNQADSGNTIYF. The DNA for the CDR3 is TGTGCCAGCAGCTTAAACCAGGCAGACTCTGGAAACACCATATATTTT.

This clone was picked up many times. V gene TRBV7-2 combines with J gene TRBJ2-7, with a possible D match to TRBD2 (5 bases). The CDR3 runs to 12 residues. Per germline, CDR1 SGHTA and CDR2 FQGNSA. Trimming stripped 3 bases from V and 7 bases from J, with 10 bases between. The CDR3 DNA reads TGTGCCAGCAGCTTCGGGGTTCGGGAGCAGTACTTC. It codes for CASSFGVREQYF.

The CDR3 protein is CASRPLSGGQETQYF. For the CDR3, the DNA is TGTGCCAGCAGACCTCTCAGCGGGGGACAAGAGACCCAGTACTTC. The chain couples TRBV6-6 to TRBJ2-5; 8 bases match TRBD2. Germline V CDR1 and CDR2: MNHNY, SVGAGI (reference sequence). The CDR3 totals 15 residues. V lost 6 bases, J lost 2 bases, and 8 bases stayed unmatched.

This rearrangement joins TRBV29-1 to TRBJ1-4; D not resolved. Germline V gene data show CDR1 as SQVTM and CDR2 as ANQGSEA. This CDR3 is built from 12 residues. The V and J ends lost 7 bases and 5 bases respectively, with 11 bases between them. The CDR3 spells CSGVGGNEKLFF. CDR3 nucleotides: TGCAGCGGGGTTGGAGGGAATGAAAAACTGTTTTTT.

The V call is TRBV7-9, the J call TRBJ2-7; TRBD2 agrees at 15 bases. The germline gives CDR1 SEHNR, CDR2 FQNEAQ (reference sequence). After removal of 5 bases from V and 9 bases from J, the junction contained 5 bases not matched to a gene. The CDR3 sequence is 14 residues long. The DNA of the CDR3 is TGTGCCAGCAGCCCGGGACTAGCGGGAGGAGGGCAGTACTTC. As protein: CASSPGLAGGGQYF.

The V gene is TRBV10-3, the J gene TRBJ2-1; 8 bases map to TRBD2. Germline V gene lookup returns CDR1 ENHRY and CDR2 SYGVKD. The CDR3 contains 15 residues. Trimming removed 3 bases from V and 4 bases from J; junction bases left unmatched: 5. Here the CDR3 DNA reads TGTGCCATCAGTGATGGCCAGCGGGGGTACAATGAGCAGTTCTTC. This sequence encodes CAISDGQRGYNEQFF.

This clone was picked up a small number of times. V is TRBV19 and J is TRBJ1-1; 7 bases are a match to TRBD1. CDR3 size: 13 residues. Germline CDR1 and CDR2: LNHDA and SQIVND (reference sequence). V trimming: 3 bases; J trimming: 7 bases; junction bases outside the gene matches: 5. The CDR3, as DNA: TGTGCCAGTAGTATCCAGGGGGGACTTGAAGCTTTCTTT. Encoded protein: CASSIQGGLEAFF.

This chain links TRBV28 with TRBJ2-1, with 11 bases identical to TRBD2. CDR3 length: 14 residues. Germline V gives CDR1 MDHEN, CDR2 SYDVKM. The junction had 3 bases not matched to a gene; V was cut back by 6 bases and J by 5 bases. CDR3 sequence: CASRLAGGNNEQFF. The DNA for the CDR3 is TGTGCCAGCAGGCTAGCGGGAGGCAACAATGAGCAGTTCTTC.

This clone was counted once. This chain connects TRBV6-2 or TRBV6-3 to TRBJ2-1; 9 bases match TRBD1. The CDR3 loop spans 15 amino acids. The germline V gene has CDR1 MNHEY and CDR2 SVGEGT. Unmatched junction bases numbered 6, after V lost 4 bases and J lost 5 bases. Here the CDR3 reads CASSSPGQGHNEQFF. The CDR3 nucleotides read TGTGCCAGCAGTTCTCCGGGACAGGGCCACAATGAGCAGTTCTTC.

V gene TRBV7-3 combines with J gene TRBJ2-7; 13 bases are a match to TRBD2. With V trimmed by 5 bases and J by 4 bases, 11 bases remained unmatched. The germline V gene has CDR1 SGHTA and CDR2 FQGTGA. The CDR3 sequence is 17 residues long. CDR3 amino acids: CASSLPPTSGRDYEQYF. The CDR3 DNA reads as TGTGCCAGCAGCCTACCCCCCACTAGCGGGAGGGATTACGAGCAGTACTTC.

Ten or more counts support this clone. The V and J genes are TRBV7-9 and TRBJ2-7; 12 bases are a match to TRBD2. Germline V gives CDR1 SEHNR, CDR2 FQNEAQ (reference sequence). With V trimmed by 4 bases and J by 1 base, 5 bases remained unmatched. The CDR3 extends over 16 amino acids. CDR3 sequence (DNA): TGTGCCAGCAGCTCCCTCCTAGCGGGAGGGTCCTACGAGCAGTACTTC. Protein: CASSSLLAGGSYEQYF.

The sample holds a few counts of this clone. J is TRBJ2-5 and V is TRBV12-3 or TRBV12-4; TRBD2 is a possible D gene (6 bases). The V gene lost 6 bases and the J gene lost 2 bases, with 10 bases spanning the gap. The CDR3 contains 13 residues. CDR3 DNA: TGTGCCAGCAGCCAGGGACTGCAAGAGACCCAGTACTTC. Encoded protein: CASSQGLQETQYF.

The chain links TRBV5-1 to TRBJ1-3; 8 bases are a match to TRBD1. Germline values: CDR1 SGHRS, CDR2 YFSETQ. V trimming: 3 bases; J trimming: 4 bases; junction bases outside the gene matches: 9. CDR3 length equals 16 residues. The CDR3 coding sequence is TGCGCCAGCAGCTACGAGACAGGGGCGGGAGGAAACACCATATATTTT. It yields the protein CASSYETGAGGNTIYF.